One and the same sample provided the 7 T cell receptor beta chains below, sequenced in a study of blood T cell repertoires in COVID-19. Profiled with immunoSEQ multiplex PCR; TCRdb holds only in-frame clones, not every one. Of 200,000 or so clones in the sample, around 81% are singletons; the top ten hold more than 10%. The sequenced sample consisted of peripheral blood. All receptors come from a woman over 75 with COVID-19, enrolled during active disease.

The rearrangement joins TRBV5-1 to TRBJ1-3; TRBD1 matches 8 bases. Per the germline V gene, CDR1 is SGHRS and CDR2 is YFSETQ. V was clipped by 0 bases and J by 3 bases; unmatched bases: 5. This CDR3 contains 16 residues. The CDR3, as DNA: TGCGCCAGCAGCTTGGCGGGACAGGCACTTGGAAACACCATATATTTT. Translation gives CASSLAGQALGNTIYF.

This clone was found once. CDR3 DNA: TGTGCCAGCAGCTTCGGGACAGTGAAATCACCCCTCCACTTT. Translating gives CASSFGTVKSPLHF. The rearrangement uses TRBV5-5 and TRBJ1-6; TRBD1 matches 7 bases. V lost 2 bases and J lost 10; bases outside the gene matches: 6. This CDR3 comprises 14 residues. Germline-derived CDR1 and CDR2 are SGHKS and YYEKEE (reference sequence). The full variable domain, in which reference TRBV5-5 and TRBJ1-6 provide the parts outside the CDR3, is DAGVTQSPTHLIKTRGQQVTLRCSPISGHKSVSWYQQVLGQGPQFIFQYYEKEERGRGNFPDRFSARQFPNYSSELNVNALLLGDSALYLCASSFGTVKSPLHFGNGTRLTVT.

This chain uses TRBV11-2 with TRBJ2-2, with D possibly being TRBD2 (7 bases). From germline, CDR1 is SGHAT and CDR2 FQNNGV. The CDR3 loop spans 15 amino acids. V lost 5 bases and J 3 bases, leaving 13 bases between the germline ends. CDR3 protein: CASSPRGADTGELFF. CDR3 sequence (DNA): TGTGCCAGCAGCCCCCGGGGGGCCGACACCGGGGAGCTGTTTTTT.

The rearrangement uses TRBV6-1 and TRBJ1-2; D remains unclear. Germline loops: CDR1 MNHNS, CDR2 SASEGT. The CDR3 has 13 residues. V shed 3 bases and J shed 0 bases, with 5 bases lying between them. The CDR3 spells CASSEYTNYGYTF. The CDR3 coding sequence is TGTGCCAGCAGTGAGTACACTAACTATGGCTACACCTTC.

V is TRBV2 and J is TRBJ1-5, with D hard to call. Per the germline V gene, CDR1 is SNHLY and CDR2 is FYNNEI. The CDR3 sequence is 15 residues long. The V gene lost 8 bases and the J gene lost 1 base, with 15 bases spanning the gap. CDR3 residues: CASRLNEGSNQPQHF. Here the CDR3 DNA reads TGTGCCAGCCGCCTCAATGAGGGAAGCAATCAGCCCCAGCATTTT.

This clone was found a few times. The chain employs TRBV5-1 and TRBJ1-1; 8 bases line up with TRBD1. V trimming: 4 bases; J trimming: 1 base; junction bases outside the gene matches: 9. Germline CDR1 reads SGHRS; CDR2 reads YFSETQ. There are 16 residues in the CDR3. CDR3 DNA: TGCGCCAGCAGCCCTTACCGGACAGGGTCGAACACTGAAGCTTTCTTT. Protein product: CASSPYRTGSNTEAFF.

The sample holds one count of this clone. This chain connects TRBV9 to TRBJ2-3; maybe TRBD2 (6 bases). Germline CDR1 reads SGDLS; CDR2 reads YYNGEE. This CDR3 contains 16 residues. V was shortened by 0 bases and J by 6 bases, with 17 bases between the two germline ends. The CDR3 here is CASSVGSSGGLDTQYF. The CDR3 DNA sequence: TGTGCCAGCAGCGTAGGAAGTAGCGGTGGGTTGGATACGCAGTATTTT. The entire variable domain, with the rest obtained from reference TRBV9 and TRBJ2-3, is as follows: DSGVTQTPKHLITATGQRVTLRCSPRSGDLSVYWYQQSLDQGLQFLIQYYNGEERAKGNILERFSAQQFPDLHSELNLSSLELGDSALYFCASSVGSSGGLDTQYFGPGTRLTVL.